The clone carrying this TCR beta chain appeared a single time. The antigen remains unidentified. V was pared by 4 bases and J by 0 bases, with 11 bases between. The CDR3 extends over 14 amino acids. In germline, CDR1 is SGHRS, CDR2 YFSETQ. Sampling times: baseline, cycle 4 day 1, cycle 7 day 1. These data come from a study of OX40 agonist ivuxolimab in advanced cancers. Turning to the study itself: Those treated in dose escalation had hepatocellular carcinoma, melanoma, renal cell cancer or head and neck cancer. Whole-study results and caveats: Doses of 0.1 to 3.0 mg/kg were accompanied by clonal expansion of CD4+ and CD8+ blood T cells by week 6. Fewer expanded clones were found on average in CD4+ than in CD8+ T cells.

This table comes from immunoSEQ multiplex PCR, and its TCRdb copy is limited to in-frame clones, with some not included. The table shows tens of thousands of clones, with about 88% occurring only once. The chain joins TRBV5-1 to TRBJ2-7; possibly TRBD1 for D (6 bases). This TCR derives from an adult with an advanced solid tumor such as melanoma, head and neck, liver or kidney cancer. The material was CD4+ or CD8+ T cells sorted from blood, obtained in a trial of the OX40 agonist ivuxolimab. Here the CDR3 DNA reads TGCGCCAGCAGCCCCGGGACAAACTCCTACGAGCAGTACTTC. It specifies CASSPGTNSYEQYF.